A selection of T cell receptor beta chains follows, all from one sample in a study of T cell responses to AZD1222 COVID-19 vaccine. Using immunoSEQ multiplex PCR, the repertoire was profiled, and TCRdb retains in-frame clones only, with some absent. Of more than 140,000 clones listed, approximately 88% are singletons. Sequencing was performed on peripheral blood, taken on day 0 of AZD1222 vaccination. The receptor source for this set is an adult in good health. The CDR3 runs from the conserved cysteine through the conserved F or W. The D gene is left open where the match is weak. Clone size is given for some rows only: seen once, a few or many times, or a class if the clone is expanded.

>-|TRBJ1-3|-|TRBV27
TGTGCCAGCAGTTTATCAGTGGGTTTCGGAAACACCATATATTTT
CASSLSVGFGNTIYF
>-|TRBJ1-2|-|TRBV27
TGTGCCAGCAGTTTTCTACAGGGTAGAGGTGGCTACACCTTC
CASSFLQGRGGYTF
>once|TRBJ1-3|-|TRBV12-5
TGTGCTAGCGCCAGGAGCTCTGGAAACACCATATATTTT
CASARSSGNTIYF
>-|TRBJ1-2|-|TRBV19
TGTGCCAGTAGTACTCTGACCTATGGCTACACCTTC
CASSTLTYGYTF
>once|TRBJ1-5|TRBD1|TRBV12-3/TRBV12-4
TGTGCCAGCAGTCGACAGGGATCCCAGCCCCAGCATTTT
CASSRQGSQPQHF
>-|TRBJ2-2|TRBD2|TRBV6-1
TGTGCCAGCAGTGAGATTAGCGGGAGCACTAGCACCGGGGAGCTGTTTTTT
CASSEISGSTSTGELFF
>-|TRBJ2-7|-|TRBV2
TGTGCCAGCAGAAACCAGGGTTACGAGCAGTACTTC
CASRNQGYEQYF
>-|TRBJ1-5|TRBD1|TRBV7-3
TGTGCCAGCAGCCGCGGCAGGACAGGGGGCTCCTACAATCAGCCCCAGCATTTT
CASSRGRTGGSYNQPQHF
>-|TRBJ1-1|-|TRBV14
TGTGCCAGCAGCCCTCTAACTTTGAACACTGAAGCTTTCTTT
CASSPLTLNTEAFF
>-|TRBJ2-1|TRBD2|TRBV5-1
TGCGCCAGCAGCCATCGGACTAGCGGGAAACCTCACAATGAGCAGTTCTTC
CASSHRTSGKPHNEQFF
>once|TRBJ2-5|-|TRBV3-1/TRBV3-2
TGTGCCAGCAGCCAAGACGGCAGGGCGTTGGGCCAAGAGACCCAGTACTTC
CASSQDGRALGQETQYF
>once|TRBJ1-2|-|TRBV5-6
TGTGCCAGCAGCTGGGACCCCGCCGGGGGCTACACCTTC
CASSWDPAGGYTF
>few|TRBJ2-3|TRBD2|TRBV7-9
TGTGCCAGCAGCTTAGCGCGTAAAAAGCGGGATAGGTCAGATACGCAGTATTTT
CASSLARKKRDRSDTQYF
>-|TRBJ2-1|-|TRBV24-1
TGTGCCACCAGTGATTATCCGGACAGAAAGGAGCAGTTCTTC
CATSDYPDRKEQFF
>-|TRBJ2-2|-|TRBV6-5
TGTGCCAGCCTGGGGTCAGGGCCGAACACCGGGGAGCTGTTTTTT
CASLGSGPNTGELFF
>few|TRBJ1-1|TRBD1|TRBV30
TGTGCCTCTCAAGGACAGGCAAACACTGAAGCTTTCTTT
CASQGQANTEAFF
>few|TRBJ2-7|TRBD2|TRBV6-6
TGTGCCAGCAGTTCCACTGGACCGCTAGCGGGAGTGACGCAGTACTTC
CASSSTGPLAGVTQYF
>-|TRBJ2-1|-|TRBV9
TGTGCCAGCAGTCCCTTTAGCTCCTACAATGAGCAGTTCTTC
CASSPFSSYNEQFF
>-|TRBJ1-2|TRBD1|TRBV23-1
TGCGCCAGCAACCCATCAGATGGGACAGGGGCGGATGGCTACACCTTC
CASNPSDGTGADGYTF
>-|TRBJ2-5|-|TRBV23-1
TGCGCCAGCAGTTACCGGGACATCCCGAAGGAGACCCAGTACTTC
CASSYRDIPKETQYF
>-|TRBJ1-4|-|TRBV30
TGTGCCCTTACGATGAGAGGAACTAATGAAAAACTGTTTTTT
CALTMRGTNEKLFF
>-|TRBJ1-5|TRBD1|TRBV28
TGTGCCAGCAGCACACAGGGGCACAATCAGCCCCAGCATTTT
CASSTQGHNQPQHF
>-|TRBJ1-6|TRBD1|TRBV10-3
TGTGCCATCAGTGGCCCAGGACAGGGTGATTCACCCCTCCACTTT
CAISGPGQGDSPLHF
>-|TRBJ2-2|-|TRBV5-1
TGCGCCAGCAGCCATGACGGCCCCGGGGAGCTGTTTTTT
CASSHDGPGELFF
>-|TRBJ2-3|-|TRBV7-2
TGTGCCAGCAGCTCGGAGCTAGCAAAAGATACGCAGTATTTT
CASSSELAKDTQYF
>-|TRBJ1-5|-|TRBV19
TGTGCCAGTAGTATTGATAATCAGCCCCAGCATTTT
CASSIDNQPQHF
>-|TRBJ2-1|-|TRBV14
TGTGCCAGCAGCCTACGCCTGCTTCCAGGCAGTGAGCAGTTCTTC
CASSLRLLPGSEQFF
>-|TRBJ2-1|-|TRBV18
TGTGCCAGCTCACCCCGGGACAAATTTTACAATGAGCAGTTCTTC
CASSPRDKFYNEQFF
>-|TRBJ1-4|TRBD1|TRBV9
TGTGCCAGCAGCGTAGGTCGGGACAGGGCACTGTTTTTT
CASSVGRDRALFF
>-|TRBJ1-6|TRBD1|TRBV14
TGTGCCAGCAGCCCCTACAGGGGAAACTCCTATAATTCACCCCTCCACTTT
CASSPYRGNSYNSPLHF
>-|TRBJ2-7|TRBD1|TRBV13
TGTGCCAGCAGCTCGGGTGACTCGGGACAGGGACTCTACGAGCAGTACTTC
CASSSGDSGQGLYEQYF
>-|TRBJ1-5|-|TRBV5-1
TGCGCCAGCAGCTTGGGGCGGGACAATCAGCCCCAGCATTTT
CASSLGRDNQPQHF
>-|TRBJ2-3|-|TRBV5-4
TGTGCCAGCAGGGGGCTGAACACAGATACGCAGTATTTT
CASRGLNTDTQYF
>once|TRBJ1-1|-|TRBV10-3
TGTGCCATCAGAAAAGACGGGAACACTGAAGCTTTCTTT
CAIRKDGNTEAFF
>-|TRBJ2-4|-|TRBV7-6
TGTGCCAGCAGCGCGGAAAGGAACATTCAGTACTTC
CASSAERNIQYF
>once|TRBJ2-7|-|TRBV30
TGTGCCTGGAGTGTACAGTACGAGCAGTACTTC
CAWSVQYEQYF
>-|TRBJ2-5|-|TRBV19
TGTGCCAGTAGACCTCCGGCAGGGGACGTCGAGACCCAGTACTTC
CASRPPAGDVETQYF
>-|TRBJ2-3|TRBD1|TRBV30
TGTGCCTGGAGTGTAGGGGACAGGGGCACAGATACGCAGTATTTT
CAWSVGDRGTDTQYF
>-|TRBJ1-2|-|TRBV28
TGTGCCGTAGGGGGGGTAAAATTGGGTGGCTACACCTTC
CAVGGVKLGGYTF
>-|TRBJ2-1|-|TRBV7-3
TGTGCCAGCAGCTTAAGAGCCGGGGTCTCCTACAATGAGCAGTTCTTC
CASSLRAGVSYNEQFF
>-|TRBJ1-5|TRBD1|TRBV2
TGTGCCAGCAGTGCCCTAACCCAGGGGGCGAGACAGCCCCAGCATTTT
CASSALTQGARQPQHF
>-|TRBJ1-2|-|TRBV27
TGTGCCAGCAGTTTGAGGAAACCATCTAACTATGGCTACACCTTC
CASSLRKPSNYGYTF
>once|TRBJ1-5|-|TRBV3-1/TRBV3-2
TGTGCCAGCACCCTCCATTTCCATGCTCAGCCCCAGCATTTT
CASTLHFHAQPQHF
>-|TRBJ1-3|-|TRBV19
TGTGCCAGCACGCAGGGTTCTGGAAACACCATATATTTT
CASTQGSGNTIYF
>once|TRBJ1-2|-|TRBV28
TGTGCCAGCAGACTCCCTCGGGGCGTGAACTATGGCTACACCTTC
CASRLPRGVNYGYTF
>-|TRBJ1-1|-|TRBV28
TGTGCCAGCAGTTATGGGGGGGAAGCTTTCTTT
CASSYGGEAFF
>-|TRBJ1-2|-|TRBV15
TGTGCCACCAGCCCTGGGCACACCCATAACTATGGCTACACCTTC
CATSPGHTHNYGYTF
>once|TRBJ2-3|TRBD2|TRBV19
TGTGCCAGTAGTATTTGGACTAGCGGGAGACCAGATACGCAGTATTTT
CASSIWTSGRPDTQYF
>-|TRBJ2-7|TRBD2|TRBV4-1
TGCGCCAGCAGCCAAGTCGACCTAGGACTAGCGGGAGGCCAGCAGTACTTC
CASSQVDLGLAGGQQYF
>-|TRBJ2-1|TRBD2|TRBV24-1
TGTGCCACCAGTGACGAGGGGACTAGCGGGACTACATACAATGAGCAGTTCTTC
CATSDEGTSGTTYNEQFF
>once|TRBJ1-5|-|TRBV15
TGTGCCACCAGCAATAATCGTCAGGGACGGCAGCCCCAGCATTTT
CATSNNRQGRQPQHF
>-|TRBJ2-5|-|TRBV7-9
TGTGCCAGCAGCTTAGTGGGAGAGACCCAGTACTTC
CASSLVGETQYF
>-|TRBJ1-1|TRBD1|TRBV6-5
TGTGCCAGCAGTTACTCGGACAGGGACACTGAAGCTTTCTTT
CASSYSDRDTEAFF
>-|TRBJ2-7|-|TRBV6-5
TGTGCCAGCAGACCGCCGGCAGGGGCGACGGGGGAGCAGTACTTC
CASRPPAGATGEQYF